This T cell receptor beta chain was recorded in a study of OX40 agonist ivuxolimab in advanced cancers. The study's findings and limits: It was also the case that some nonresponders had low normalized T-cell clonal expansion.

Details on this clone: Its specificity is unknown.

The CDR3 is 18 amino acids. Generated by immunoSEQ multiplex PCR, the TCRdb table keeps only in-frame clones and is missing some. The sample holds 25,000 to 30,000 clones, just over 85% seen once. This chain joins TRBV21-1 and TRBJ1-3; TRBD1, as called in the table, went unchecked against the DNA. TRBV21-1 is noted as a pseudogene. The input for sequencing was CD4+ or CD8+ T cells sorted from blood, taken in a trial of the OX40 agonist ivuxolimab. The receptor was isolated from an adult with an advanced solid tumor such as melanoma, head and neck, liver or kidney cancer. The CDR3 nucleotides read TGTGCCAGCAGCAAGGGGCCGAGACTCCCCTGGGGTGGAAACACCATATATTTT. It encodes CASSKGPRLPWGGNTIYF.